This TCR beta chain appears in the sequencing data of a study of identical twins. General study results and limits: Insertions were fewer in abundant cord blood beta clonotypes, whereas memory repertoires showed none of this pattern. Twin pairs had excess sharing that was weaker in beta out-of-frame sequences.

The CDR3 has 13 amino acids. Trimming cost V 5 bases and J 1 base, with 9 bases left between them. Germline V CDR1 and CDR2: SQVTM, ANQGSEA. This clonotype has a handful of counts. Its target is not known. TCRdb re-analysed the 5' RACE reads in MiXCR, keeping a single row per CDR3 protein. The sample has about 920,000 distinct CDR3 sequences, about 12% seen once. The sample was also reused in another study, on yellow fever vaccine responses in identical twins.

Sequencing was done on a sample of PBMCs. The TCR originated in a woman aged 18-29 years in good health. The V gene is TRBV29-1, the J gene TRBJ2-1, with D tentatively TRBD2 (6 bases). The CDR3 DNA reads as TGCAGCGTTTCGACTAGTTCCTACAATGAGCAGTTCTTC. It encodes CSVSTSSYNEQFF.